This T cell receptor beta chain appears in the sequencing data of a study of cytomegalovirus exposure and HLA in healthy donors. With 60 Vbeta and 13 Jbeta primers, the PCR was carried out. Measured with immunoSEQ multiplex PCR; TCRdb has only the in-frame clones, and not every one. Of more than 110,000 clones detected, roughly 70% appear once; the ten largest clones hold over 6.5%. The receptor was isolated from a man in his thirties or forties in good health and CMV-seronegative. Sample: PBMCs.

The CDR3 nucleotides are TGTGCCAGCAGTGACCGACAGGGTCGGGTAGGATCACCCCTCCACTTT. It specifies CASSDRQGRVGSPLHF. The chain carries TRBV6-1 and TRBJ1-6; 7 bases match TRBD1. CDR1 MNHNS and CDR2 SASEGT come from the germline V gene. The CDR3 has 16 amino acids. V trimming: 3 bases; J trimming: 10 bases; junction bases outside the gene matches: 12.